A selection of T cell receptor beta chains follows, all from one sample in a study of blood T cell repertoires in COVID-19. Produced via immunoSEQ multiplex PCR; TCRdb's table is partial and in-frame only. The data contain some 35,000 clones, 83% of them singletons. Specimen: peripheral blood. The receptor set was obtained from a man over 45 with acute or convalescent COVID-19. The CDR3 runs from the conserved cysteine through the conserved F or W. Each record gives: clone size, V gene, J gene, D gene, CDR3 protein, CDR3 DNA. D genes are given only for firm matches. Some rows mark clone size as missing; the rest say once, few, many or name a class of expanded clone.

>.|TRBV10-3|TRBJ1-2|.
CATRGGIFNYGYTF
TGTGCCACACGGGGGGGGATCTTTAACTATGGCTACACCTTC
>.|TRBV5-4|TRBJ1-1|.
CASSTGNTEAFF
TGTGCCAGCAGCACCGGGAACACTGAAGCTTTCTTT
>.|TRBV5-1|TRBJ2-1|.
CASSLGGSYNEQFF
TGCGCCAGCAGCTTGGGCGGCTCCTACAATGAGCAGTTCTTC
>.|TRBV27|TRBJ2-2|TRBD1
CASSPIRDRGRSVPGELFF
TGTGCCAGCAGTCCAATCCGGGACAGGGGGCGCTCGGTCCCCGGGGAGCTGTTTTTT
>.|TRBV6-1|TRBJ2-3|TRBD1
CASSESRDRRDTQYF
TGTGCCAGCAGTGAATCAAGGGACAGGCGGGATACGCAGTATTTT
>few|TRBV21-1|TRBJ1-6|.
CASGGGRSPLHF
TGTGCCAGCGGGGGGGGGAGGTCACCCCTCCACTTT
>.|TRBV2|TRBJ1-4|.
CASSELDSENEKLFF
TGTGCCAGCAGTGAACTGGACAGTGAAAATGAAAAACTGTTTTTT
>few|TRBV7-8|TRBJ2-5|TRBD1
CASSLLGQGAQETQYF
TGTGCCAGCAGCCTCCTGGGACAGGGGGCCCAAGAGACCCAGTACTTC
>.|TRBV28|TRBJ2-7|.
CASRGGGSYEQYF
TGTGCCAGCAGAGGGGGGGGCTCCTACGAGCAGTACTTC
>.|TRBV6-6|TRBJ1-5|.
CASSPRRGDQPQHF
TGTGCCAGCAGTCCCCGGAGGGGCGATCAGCCCCAGCATTTT
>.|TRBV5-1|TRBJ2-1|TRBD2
CASSLVGAGGRNEQFF
TGCGCCAGCAGCTTGGTGGGAGCGGGGGGGCGCAATGAGCAGTTCTTC
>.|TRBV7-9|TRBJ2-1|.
CASSLALASNEQFF
TGTGCCAGCAGCTTAGCCCTAGCTAGCAATGAGCAGTTCTTC
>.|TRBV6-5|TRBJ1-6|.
CASSYFPGDHNSPLHF
TGTGCCAGCAGTTACTTTCCAGGGGACCATAATTCACCCCTCCACTTT
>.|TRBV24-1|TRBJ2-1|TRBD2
CATSDPSGSDEQFF
TGTGCCACCAGTGACCCTAGCGGGAGCGATGAGCAGTTCTTC
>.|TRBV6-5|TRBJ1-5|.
CASTQDKKGQPQHF
TGTGCCAGCACCCAGGACAAAAAGGGACAGCCCCAGCATTTT
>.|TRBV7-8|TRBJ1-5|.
CASSSLAGGNQPQHF
TGTGCCAGCAGCTCCCTGGCAGGGGGCAATCAGCCCCAGCATTTT
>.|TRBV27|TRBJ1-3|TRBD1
CASGDRGNTIYF
TGTGCCAGCGGGGACAGGGGAAACACCATATATTTT
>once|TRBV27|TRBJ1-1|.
CASSLTQGWTEAFF
TGTGCCAGCAGCCTCACCCAGGGTTGGACTGAAGCTTTCTTT
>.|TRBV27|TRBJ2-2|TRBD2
CATLGLAGGGTGELFF
TGTGCCACCCTGGGGCTAGCGGGAGGAGGGACCGGGGAGCTGTTTTTT
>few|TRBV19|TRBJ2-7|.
CASSGSSDYEQYF
TGTGCCAGTAGTGGGTCTAGCGACTACGAGCAGTACTTC
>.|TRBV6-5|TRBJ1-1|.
CASSYSTGANTEAFF
TGTGCCAGCAGTTACTCGACTGGAGCGAACACTGAAGCTTTCTTT
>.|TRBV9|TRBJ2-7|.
CASSEGMRRDYEQYF
TGTGCCAGCAGCGAGGGGATGCGGCGAGATTACGAGCAGTACTTC
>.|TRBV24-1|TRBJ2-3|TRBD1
CAPCGTGKVLGTDTQYF
TGTGCCCCTTGCGGGACAGGGAAGGTTTTGGGCACAGATACGCAGTATTTT
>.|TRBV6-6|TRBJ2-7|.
CAIQWGAGDYEQYF
TGTGCCATCCAGTGGGGGGCGGGAGACTACGAGCAGTACTTC
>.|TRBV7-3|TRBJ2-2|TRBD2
CASTQQAGGNTGELFF
TGTGCCAGCACCCAACAAGCGGGAGGGAACACCGGGGAGCTGTTTTTT
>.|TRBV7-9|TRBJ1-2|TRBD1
CASSLAGTGGIYGYTF
TGTGCCAGCAGCTTAGCTGGGACAGGGGGCATATATGGCTACACCTTC
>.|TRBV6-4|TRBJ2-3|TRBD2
CASSERGGTDTQYF
TGTGCCAGCAGTGAGCGGGGGGGAACAGATACGCAGTATTTT
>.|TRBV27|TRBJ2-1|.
CASSLDRGNEQFF
TGTGCCAGCAGTCTAGATCGGGGGAATGAGCAGTTCTTC
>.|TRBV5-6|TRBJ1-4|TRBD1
CASSWGQNNEKLFF
TGTGCCAGCAGCTGGGGACAGAATAATGAAAAACTGTTTTTT
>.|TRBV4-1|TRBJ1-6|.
CASSRVTTGRLNSPLHF
TGCGCCAGCAGTCGCGTTACAACAGGGCGCCTTAATTCACCCCTCCACTTT
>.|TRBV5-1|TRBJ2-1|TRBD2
CASSNSGSSYNEQFF
TGCGCCAGCAGCAACAGCGGGAGCTCCTACAATGAGCAGTTCTTC
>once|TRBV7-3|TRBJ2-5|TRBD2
CASSRSGGVETQYF
TGTGCCAGCAGCCGAAGCGGGGGGGTGGAGACCCAGTACTTC